This T cell receptor beta chain was sequenced in a study of cytomegalovirus exposure and HLA in healthy donors. Germline CDR1 and CDR2: MNHEY and SMNVEV (reference sequence). Trimming pared 6 bases from V and 7 bases from J, leaving 15 bases between. This CDR3 comprises 13 residues. Of note for this clone: Its cognate antigen is unknown.

Study-wide points: It was 150 or so TCR beta chains that were listed as cytomegalovirus-associated. Within the 120 or so validation repertoires, first-cohort TCR clusters tended to co-occur, according to a later analysis.

The repertoire was sequenced with immunoSEQ multiplex PCR; TCRdb's copy has only in-frame clones and lacks some. The table shows 110,000 to 150,000 clones, with approximately 94% occurring only once. The clonotype was recovered from a man aged 18 to 29 in good health and CMV-seropositive. The sequenced material came from PBMCs. J is TRBJ1-2 and V is TRBV27; tentatively, D is TRBD1 (5 bases). CDR3 in DNA: TGTGCCAGCAGCAGGGAGGGGTTCTCTGGCTACACCTTC. It translates to CASSREGFSGYTF.